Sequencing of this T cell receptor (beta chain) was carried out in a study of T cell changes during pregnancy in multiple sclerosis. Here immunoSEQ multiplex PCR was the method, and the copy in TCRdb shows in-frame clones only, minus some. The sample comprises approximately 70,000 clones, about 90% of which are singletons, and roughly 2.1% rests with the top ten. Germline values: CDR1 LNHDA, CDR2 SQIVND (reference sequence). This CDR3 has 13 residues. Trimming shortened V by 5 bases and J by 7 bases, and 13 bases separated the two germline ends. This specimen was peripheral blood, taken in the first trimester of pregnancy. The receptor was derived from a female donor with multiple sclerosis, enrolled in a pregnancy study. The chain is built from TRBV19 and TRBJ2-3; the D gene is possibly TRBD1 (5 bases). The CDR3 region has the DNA TGTGCCAGTAGTCCTCGACAGCTACATACGCAGTATTTT. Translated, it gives CASSPRQLHTQYF. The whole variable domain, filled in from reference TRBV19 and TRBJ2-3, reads DGGITQSPKYLFRKEGQNVTLSCEQNLNHDAMYWYRQDPGQGLRLIYYSQIVNDFQKGDIAEGYSVSREKKESFPLTVTSAQKNPTAFYLCASSPRQLHTQYFGPGTRLTVL.